Given below is one T cell receptor (beta chain) in context. There is no known antigen for this receptor. No base qualities exist here, and no much larger clone lies one base off it. Participants in the prospective study were aged roughly 18 to 100 years, lived in approximately 26 United States geographic areas, and enrolled through a virtual design. In the prospective study, cohorts were assigned on the basis of participant-reported clinical history obtained from a screening survey and a study questionnaire. Exposed participants were defined as having been in contact with someone with a PCR-confirmed or clinician-diagnosed COVID-19 case within 2 weeks of study entry. In the prospective study, whole blood, serum and a nasopharyngeal or oropharyngeal swab were collected from each participant by mobile phlebotomists. Prospective study participants could optionally give additional blood draws and questionnaires over an approximately 2-month period. Before DNA extraction, blood samples from the prospective study were shipped at room temperature or frozen.

The sample comes from a study of blood T cell repertoires in COVID-19 (TCRdb year 2020). With regard to the full study: Collaborator samples came from the United States, Italy and Spain and covered acute and convalescent phases of COVID-19. The material from the prospective study consisted of cDNA or gDNA derived from T cells, B-cell-depleted T cells, or PBMCs. Where available, HLA class I and class II types were obtained from metadata supplied by the sample provider rather than from assay-based typing. The repertoires were released in a freely available public database intended as a resource for research on the immune response to SARS-CoV-2. Deeply sampled blood TCRbeta repertoires from subjects exposed to, actively infected with, or recovered from COVID-19 were included in the dataset. A de-identified subject ID, COVID-19 status, age in years and sex were almost always included in the sample metadata. Samples came from the ongoing ImmuneRACE study (first 160 participants) plus 1,254 subjects from 6 global collaborators.

The CDR3 starts with the cysteine, ends with the phenylalanine, and has 15 residues. Of all the DNA, just the CDR3 is kept, 45 bases in frame from base 1. In the germline V gene, CDR1 corresponds to SGHTA and CDR2 to FQGNSA. Relative to germline, V is 5 bases shorter and J is 4 bases shorter, with 14 bases between their ends. Overall results and qualifications from the work: How much clinical and demographic metadata was included differed by source and by participant, and the metadata was provided uncurated.

The immunoSEQ Assay, a bias-controlled multiplex PCR, was used to amplify TCRbeta CDR3 regions from genomic DNA. For the original study's pipeline: Nucleated cell counts per sample were estimated from amplification of reference gene primers within the assay. Sequence reads were collapsed and filtered to measure the absolute abundance of every unique TCRbeta CDR3 rearrangement. For each sample, productive Simpson clonality was calculated as the square root of Simpson's diversity index over productive rearrangements. The table was pulled from immuneACCESS by TCRdb, which kept in-frame rearrangements only. Such tables lose some clones; where checked, under half of the loss comes from unresolved V genes, and the rest has no known cause. That table furnishes V, J and clone size, whereas the DNA furnished D and trimming. In all, the sample holds approximately 150,000 clones, and roughly 83% of those were seen once. The ten largest clones add up to about 5% of the sample.

Sequenced sample: PBMCs or T cells enriched from blood (not recorded which). The clonotype was recovered from a man in his 70s who had been exposed to COVID-19. The sequence links TRBV7-2 to TRBJ2-2; D gene: possibly TRBD2, on 6 matching bases. The DNA sequence is given as TGTGCCAGCAGCCGGGGCACGGGAGCCACCGGGGAGCTGTTTTTT. The translation is CASSRGTGATGELFF.